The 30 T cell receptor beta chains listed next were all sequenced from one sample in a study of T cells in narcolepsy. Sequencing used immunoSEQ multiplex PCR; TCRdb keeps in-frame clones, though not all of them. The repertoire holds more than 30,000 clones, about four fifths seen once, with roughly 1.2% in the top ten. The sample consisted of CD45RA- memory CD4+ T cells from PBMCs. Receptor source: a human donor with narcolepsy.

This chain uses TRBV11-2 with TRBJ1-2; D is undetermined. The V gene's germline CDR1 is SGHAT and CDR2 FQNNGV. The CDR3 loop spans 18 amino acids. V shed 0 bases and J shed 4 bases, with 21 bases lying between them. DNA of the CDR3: TGTGCCAGCAGCTTAGAAGGTAGCGGAACCAACTTGGGCTATGGCTACACCTTC. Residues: CASSLEGSGTNLGYGYTF.

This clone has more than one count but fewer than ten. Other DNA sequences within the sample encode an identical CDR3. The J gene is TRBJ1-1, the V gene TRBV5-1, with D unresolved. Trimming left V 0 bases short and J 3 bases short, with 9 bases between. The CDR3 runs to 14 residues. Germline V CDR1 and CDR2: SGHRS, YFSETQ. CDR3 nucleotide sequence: TGCGCCAGCAGCTTGGGAAATGGGGACACTGAAGCTTTCTTT. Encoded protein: CASSLGNGDTEAFF.

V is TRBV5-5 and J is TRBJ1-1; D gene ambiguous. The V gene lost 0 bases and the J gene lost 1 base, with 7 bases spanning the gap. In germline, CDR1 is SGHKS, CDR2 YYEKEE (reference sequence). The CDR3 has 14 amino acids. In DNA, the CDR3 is TGTGCCAGCAGCTTGGATCGTCGGAACACTGAAGCTTTCTTT. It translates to CASSLDRRNTEAFF.

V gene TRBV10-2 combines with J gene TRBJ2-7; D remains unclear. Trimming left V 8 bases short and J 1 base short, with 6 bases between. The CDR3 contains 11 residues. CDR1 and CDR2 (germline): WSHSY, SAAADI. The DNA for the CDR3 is TGCGCCAGCCAGGAGTCCTACGAGCAGTACTTC. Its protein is CASQESYEQYF.

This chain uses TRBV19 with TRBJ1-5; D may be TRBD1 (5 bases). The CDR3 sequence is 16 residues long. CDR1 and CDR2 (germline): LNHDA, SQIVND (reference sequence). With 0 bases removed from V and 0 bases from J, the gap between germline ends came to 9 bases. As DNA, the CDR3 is TGTGCCAGTAGTATAGATGACAGCTATAGCAATCAGCCCCAGCATTTT. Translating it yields CASSIDDSYSNQPQHF. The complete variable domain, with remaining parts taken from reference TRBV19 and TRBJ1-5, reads DGGITQSPKYLFRKEGQNVTLSCEQNLNHDAMYWYRQDPGQGLRLIYYSQIVNDFQKGDIAEGYSVSREKKESFPLTVTSAQKNPTAFYLCASSIDDSYSNQPQHFGDGTRLSIL.

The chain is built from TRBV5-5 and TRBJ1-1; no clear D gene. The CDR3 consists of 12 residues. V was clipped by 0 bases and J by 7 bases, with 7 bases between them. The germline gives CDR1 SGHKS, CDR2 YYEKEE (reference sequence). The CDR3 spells CASSLVDGEAFF. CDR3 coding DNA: TGTGCCAGCAGCTTGGTCGACGGTGAAGCTTTCTTT.

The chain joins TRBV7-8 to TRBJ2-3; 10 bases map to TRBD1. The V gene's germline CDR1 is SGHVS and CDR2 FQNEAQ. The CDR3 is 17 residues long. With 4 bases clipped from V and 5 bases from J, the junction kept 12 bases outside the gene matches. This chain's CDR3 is CASSWGRPGQGIDTQYF. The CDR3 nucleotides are TGTGCCAGCAGCTGGGGACGACCGGGACAGGGGATAGATACGCAGTATTTT.

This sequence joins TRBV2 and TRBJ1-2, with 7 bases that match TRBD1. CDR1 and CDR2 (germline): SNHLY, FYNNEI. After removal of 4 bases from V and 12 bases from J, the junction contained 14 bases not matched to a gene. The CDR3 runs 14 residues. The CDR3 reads CASSADRPGGGHTF. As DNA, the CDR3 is TGTGCCAGCAGTGCGGACAGGCCAGGGGGGGGCCACACCTTC.

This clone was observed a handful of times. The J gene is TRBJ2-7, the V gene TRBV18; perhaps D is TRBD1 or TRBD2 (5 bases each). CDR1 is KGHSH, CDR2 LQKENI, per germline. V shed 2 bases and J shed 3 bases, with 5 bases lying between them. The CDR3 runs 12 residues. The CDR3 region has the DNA TGTGCCAGCTCACCAGGGGGCTACGAGCAGTACTTC. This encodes CASSPGGYEQYF.

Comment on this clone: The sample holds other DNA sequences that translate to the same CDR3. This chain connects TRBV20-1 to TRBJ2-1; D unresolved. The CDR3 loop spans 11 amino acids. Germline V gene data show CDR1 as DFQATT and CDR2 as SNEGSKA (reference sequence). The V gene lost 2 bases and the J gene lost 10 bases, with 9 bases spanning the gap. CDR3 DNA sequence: TGCAGTGCTAGACCCCGAGACGAGCAGTTCTTC. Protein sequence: CSARPRDEQFF.

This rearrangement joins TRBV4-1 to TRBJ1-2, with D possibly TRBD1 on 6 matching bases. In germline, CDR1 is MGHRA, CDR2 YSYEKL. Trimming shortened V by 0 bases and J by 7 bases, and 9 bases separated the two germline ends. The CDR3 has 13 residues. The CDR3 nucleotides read TGCGCCAGCAGCCAAGAGAGGGGGTTTGGCTACACCTTC. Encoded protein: CASSQERGFGYTF.

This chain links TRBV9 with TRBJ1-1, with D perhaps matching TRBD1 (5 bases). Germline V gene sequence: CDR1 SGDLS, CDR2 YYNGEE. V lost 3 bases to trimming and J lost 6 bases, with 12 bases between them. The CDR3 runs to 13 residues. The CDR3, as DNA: TGTGCCAGCAGCGCTGGGGGGGATCCTGAAGCTTTCTTT. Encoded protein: CASSAGGDPEAFF.

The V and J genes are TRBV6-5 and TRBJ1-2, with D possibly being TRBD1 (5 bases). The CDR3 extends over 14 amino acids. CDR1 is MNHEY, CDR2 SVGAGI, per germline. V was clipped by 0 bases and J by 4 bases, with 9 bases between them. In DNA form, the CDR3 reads TGTGCCAGCAGTTACTCGAGGGGCGTCTATGGCTACACCTTC. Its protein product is CASSYSRGVYGYTF.

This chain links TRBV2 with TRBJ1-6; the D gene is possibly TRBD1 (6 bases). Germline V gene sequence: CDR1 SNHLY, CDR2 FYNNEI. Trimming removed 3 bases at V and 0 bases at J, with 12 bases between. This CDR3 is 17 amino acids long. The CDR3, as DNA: TGTGCCAGCAGTGAGGGACAATCAGGCTCCTATAATTCACCCCTCCACTTT. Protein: CASSEGQSGSYNSPLHF.

The CDR3 bases are TGTGCCAGCAGCTTAGGTCTGCGGGGGGGCAATGAGCAGTTCTTC. It encodes CASSLGLRGGNEQFF. V and J are TRBV7-2 and TRBJ2-1; 9 bases fit TRBD2. Germline CDR1 is SGHTA and CDR2 is FQGNSA. The CDR3 has 15 amino acids. V lost 1 base to trimming and J lost 6 bases; unmatched junction nucleotides: 4.

The CDR3, as DNA: TGTGCCAGCAGTGTTTGGGGGGATTCCTACGAGCAGTACTTC. Translation gives CASSVWGDSYEQYF. The rearrangement uses TRBV6-1 and TRBJ2-7, with D perhaps TRBD2 (6 bases). The CDR3 spans 14 residues. Per the germline V gene, CDR1 is MNHNS and CDR2 is SASEGT. Between the trimmed V and J ends, which lost 4 bases and 1 base, there was a span of 11 bases.

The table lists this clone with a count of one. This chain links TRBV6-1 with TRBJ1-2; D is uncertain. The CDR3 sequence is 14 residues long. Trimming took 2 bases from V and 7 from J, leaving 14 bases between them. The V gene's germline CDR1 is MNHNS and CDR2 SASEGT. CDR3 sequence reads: CASSEWATGGGYTF. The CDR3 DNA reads TGTGCCAGCAGTGAATGGGCCACGGGCGGTGGCTACACCTTC.

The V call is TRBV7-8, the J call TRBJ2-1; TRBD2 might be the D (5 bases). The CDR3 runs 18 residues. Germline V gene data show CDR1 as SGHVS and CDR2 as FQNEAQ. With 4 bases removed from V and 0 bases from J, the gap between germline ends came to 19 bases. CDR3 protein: CASSSLTDRRSSYNEQFF. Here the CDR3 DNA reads TGTGCCAGCAGCTCACTGACTGACCGGAGGAGCTCCTACAATGAGCAGTTCTTC. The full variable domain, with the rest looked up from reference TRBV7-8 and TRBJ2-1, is GAGVSQSPRYKVAKRGQDVALRCDPISGHVSLFWYQQALGQGPEFLTYFQNEAQLDKSGLPSDRFFAERPEGSVSTLKIQRTQQEDSAVYLCASSSLTDRRSSYNEQFFGPGTRLTVL.

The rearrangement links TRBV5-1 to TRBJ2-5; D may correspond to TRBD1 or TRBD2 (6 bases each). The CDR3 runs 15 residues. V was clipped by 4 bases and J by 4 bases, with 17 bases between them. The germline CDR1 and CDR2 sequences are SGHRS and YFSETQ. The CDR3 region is CASSPIVGGRETQYF. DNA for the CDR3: TGCGCCAGCAGCCCTATCGTAGGGGGGAGAGAGACCCAGTACTTC.

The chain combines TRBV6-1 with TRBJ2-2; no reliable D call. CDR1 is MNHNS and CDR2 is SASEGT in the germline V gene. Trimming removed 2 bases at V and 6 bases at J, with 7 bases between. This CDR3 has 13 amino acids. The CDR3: CASSESWAGELFF. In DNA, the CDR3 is TGTGCCAGCAGTGAATCATGGGCCGGGGAGCTGTTTTTT.

The CDR3 region is CASRKEILAQRTDTQYF. Here the CDR3 DNA reads TGTGCCAGCAGAAAAGAGATACTAGCGCAGAGGACAGATACGCAGTATTTT. The chain has TRBV2 and TRBJ2-3; 7 nucleotides line up with TRBD2. The V gene's germline CDR1 is SNHLY and CDR2 FYNNEI. The J segment lost 3 bases and the V segment lost 6 bases, leaving 15 bases of the junction unmatched. This CDR3 has 17 amino acids.

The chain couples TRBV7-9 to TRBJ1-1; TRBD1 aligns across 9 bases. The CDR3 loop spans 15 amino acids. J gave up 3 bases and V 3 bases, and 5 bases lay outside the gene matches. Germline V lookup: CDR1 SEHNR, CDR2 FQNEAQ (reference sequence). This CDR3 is CASSLGQGDDTEAFF. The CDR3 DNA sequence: TGTGCCAGCAGCTTGGGACAGGGAGACGACACTGAAGCTTTCTTT.

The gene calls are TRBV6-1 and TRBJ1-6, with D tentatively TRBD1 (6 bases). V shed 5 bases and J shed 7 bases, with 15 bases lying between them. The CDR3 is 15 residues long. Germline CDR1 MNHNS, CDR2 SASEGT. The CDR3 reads CASSFRTALNSPLHF. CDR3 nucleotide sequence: TGTGCCAGCAGTTTCCGGACAGCCTTAAATTCACCCCTCCACTTT.

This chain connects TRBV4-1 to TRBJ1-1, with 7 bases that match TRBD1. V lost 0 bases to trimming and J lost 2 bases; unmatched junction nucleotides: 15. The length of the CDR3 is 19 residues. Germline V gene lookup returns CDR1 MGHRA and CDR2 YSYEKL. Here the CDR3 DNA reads TGCGCCAGCAGCCAAGACGGTCCGGGACAGCCTAACTTAAACACTGAAGCTTTCTTT. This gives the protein CASSQDGPGQPNLNTEAFF.

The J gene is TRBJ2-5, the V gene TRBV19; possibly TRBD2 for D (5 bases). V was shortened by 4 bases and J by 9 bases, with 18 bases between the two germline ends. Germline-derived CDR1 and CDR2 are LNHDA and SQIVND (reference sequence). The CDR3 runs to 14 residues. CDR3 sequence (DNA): TGTGCCAGTAGTACCCGTGCGGACCCGAGGGCCCAGTACTTC. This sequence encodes CASSTRADPRAQYF.

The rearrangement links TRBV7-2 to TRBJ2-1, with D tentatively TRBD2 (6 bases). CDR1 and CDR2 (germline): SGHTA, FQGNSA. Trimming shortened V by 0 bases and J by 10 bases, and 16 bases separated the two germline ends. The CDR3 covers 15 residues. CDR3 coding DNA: TGTGCCAGCAGCTTAGCGCCCGGGGGTGCCCTGGAGCAGTTCTTC. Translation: CASSLAPGGALEQFF.

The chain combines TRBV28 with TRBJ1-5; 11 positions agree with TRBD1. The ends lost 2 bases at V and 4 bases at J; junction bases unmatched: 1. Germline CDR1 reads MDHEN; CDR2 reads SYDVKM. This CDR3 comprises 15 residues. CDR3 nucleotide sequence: TGTGCCAGCAGTTTAGGGACAGGGGGAAATCAGCCCCAGCATTTT. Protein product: CASSLGTGGNQPQHF.

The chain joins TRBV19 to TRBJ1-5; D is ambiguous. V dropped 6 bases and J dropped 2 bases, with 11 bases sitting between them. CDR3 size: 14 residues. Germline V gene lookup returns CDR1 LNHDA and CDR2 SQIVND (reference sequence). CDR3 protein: CASRINWGNQPQHF. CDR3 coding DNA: TGTGCCAGTAGAATAAACTGGGGCAATCAGCCCCAGCATTTT.

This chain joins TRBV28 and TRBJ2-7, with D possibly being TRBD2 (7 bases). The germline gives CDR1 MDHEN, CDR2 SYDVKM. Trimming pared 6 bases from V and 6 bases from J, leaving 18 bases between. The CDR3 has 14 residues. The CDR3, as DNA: TGTGCCAGCAGCCATCTCCGGGGGGCCGCCGAGCAGTACTTC. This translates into CASSHLRGAAEQYF.

The CDR3 loop is CASTGQGAGIAGELFF. The CDR3 DNA follows: TGCGCCAGCACCGGACAGGGGGCGGGTATTGCCGGGGAGCTGTTTTTT. The rearrangement joins TRBV10-2 to TRBJ2-2; 11 nucleotides match TRBD1. After removal of 7 bases from V and 6 bases from J, the junction contained 10 bases not matched to a gene. The CDR3 runs 16 residues. CDR1 and CDR2 (germline): WSHSY, SAAADI.